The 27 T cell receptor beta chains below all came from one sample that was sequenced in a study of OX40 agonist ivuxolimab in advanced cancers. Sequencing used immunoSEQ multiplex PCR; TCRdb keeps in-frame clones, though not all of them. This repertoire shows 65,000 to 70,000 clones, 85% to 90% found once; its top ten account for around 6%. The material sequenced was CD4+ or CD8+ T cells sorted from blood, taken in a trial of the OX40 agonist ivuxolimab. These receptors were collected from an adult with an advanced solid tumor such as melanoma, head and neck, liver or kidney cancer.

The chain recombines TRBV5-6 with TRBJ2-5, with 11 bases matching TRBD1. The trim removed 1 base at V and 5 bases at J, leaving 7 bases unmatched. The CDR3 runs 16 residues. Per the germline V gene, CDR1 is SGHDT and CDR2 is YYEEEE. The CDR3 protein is CASSLFGTGGLETQYF. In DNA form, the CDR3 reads TGTGCCAGCAGCTTGTTCGGGACAGGGGGTTTGGAGACCCAGTACTTC. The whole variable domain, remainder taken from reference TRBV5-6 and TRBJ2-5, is DAGVTQSPTHLIKTRGQQVTLRCSPKSGHDTVSWYQQALGQGPQFIFQYYEEEERQRGNFPDRFSGHQFPNYSSELNVNALLLGDSALYLCASSLFGTGGLETQYFGPGTRLLVL.

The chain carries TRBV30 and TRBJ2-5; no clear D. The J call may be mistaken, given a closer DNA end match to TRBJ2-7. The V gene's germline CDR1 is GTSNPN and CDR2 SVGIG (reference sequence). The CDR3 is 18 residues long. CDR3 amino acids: CAWTDASPPFEYTYEQYF. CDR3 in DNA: TGTGCCTGGACCGACGCATCCCCACCATTTGAGTACACCTACGAGCAGTACTTC.

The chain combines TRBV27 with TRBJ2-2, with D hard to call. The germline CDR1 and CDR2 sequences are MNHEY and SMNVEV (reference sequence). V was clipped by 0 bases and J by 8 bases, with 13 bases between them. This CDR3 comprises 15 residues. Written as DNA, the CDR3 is TGTGCCAGCAGTTTATCTGGGCCTGCGACGGGGGAGCTGTTTTTT. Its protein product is CASSLSGPATGELFF.

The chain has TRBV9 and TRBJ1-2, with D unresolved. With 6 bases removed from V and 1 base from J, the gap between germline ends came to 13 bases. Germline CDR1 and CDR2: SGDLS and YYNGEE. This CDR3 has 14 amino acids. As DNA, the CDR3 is TGTGCCAGCACCCCGGATGGGGTTAACTATGGCTACACCTTC. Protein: CASTPDGVNYGYTF.

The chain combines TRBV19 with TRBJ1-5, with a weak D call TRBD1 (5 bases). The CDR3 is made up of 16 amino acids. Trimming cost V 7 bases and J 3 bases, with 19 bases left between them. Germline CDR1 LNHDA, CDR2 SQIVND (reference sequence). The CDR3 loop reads CASNPFQGPINQPQHF. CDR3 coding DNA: TGTGCCAGTAACCCTTTTCAGGGTCCGATCAATCAGCCCCAGCATTTT. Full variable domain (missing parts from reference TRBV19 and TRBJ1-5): DGGITQSPKYLFRKEGQNVTLSCEQNLNHDAMYWYRQDPGQGLRLIYYSQIVNDFQKGDIAEGYSVSREKKESFPLTVTSAQKNPTAFYLCASNPFQGPINQPQHFGDGTRLSIL.

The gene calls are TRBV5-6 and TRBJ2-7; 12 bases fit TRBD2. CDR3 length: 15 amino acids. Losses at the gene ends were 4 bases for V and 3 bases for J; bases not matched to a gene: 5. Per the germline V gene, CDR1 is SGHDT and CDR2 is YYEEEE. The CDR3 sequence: CASSTMTSGSYEQYF. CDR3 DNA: TGTGCCAGCAGCACCATGACTAGCGGGAGCTACGAGCAGTACTTC.

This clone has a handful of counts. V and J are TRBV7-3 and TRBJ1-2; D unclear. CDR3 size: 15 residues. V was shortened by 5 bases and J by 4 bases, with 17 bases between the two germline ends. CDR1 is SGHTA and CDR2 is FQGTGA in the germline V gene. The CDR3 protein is CASSQAGGGSYGYTF. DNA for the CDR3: TGTGCCAGCAGCCAGGCGGGCGGAGGGTCCTATGGCTACACCTTC.

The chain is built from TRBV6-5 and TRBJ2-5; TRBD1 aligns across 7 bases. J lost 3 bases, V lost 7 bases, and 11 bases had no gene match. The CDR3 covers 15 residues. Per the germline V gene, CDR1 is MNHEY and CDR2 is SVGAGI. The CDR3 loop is CASTLWDGTEETQYF. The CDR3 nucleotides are TGTGCCAGCACCCTTTGGGACGGGACAGAAGAGACCCAGTACTTC.

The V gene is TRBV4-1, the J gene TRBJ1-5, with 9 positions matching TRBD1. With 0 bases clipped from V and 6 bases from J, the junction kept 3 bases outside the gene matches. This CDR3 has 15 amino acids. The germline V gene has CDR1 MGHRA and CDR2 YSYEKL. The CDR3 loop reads CASSQEGQGSQPQHF. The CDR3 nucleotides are TGCGCCAGCAGCCAAGAGGGACAGGGTAGTCAGCCCCAGCATTTT.

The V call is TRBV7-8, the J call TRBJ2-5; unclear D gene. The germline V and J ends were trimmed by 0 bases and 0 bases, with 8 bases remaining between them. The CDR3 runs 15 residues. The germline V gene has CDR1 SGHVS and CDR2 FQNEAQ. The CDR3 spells CASSLAVGYQETQYF. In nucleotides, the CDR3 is TGTGCCAGCAGCTTAGCGGTCGGATACCAAGAGACCCAGTACTTC.

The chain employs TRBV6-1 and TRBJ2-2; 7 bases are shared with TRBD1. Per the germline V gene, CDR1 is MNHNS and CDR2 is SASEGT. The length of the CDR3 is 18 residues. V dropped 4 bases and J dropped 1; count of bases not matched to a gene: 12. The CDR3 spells CASSVERWAGGNTGELFF. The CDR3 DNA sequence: TGTGCCAGCAGTGTTGAACGTTGGGCAGGGGGGAACACCGGGGAGCTGTTTTTT.

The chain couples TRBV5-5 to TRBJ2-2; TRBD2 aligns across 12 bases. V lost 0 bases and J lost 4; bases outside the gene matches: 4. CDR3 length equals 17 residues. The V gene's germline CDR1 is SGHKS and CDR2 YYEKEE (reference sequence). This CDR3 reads CASSLEGLAGLTGELFF. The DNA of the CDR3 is TGTGCCAGCAGCTTGGAGGGACTAGCGGGCCTCACCGGGGAGCTGTTTTTT.

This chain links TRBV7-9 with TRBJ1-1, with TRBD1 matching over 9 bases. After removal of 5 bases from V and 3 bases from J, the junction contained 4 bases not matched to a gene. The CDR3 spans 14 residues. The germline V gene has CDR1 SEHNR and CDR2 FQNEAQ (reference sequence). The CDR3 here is CASSPWDRDTEAFF. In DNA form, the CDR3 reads TGTGCCAGCAGCCCCTGGGACAGGGACACTGAAGCTTTCTTT.

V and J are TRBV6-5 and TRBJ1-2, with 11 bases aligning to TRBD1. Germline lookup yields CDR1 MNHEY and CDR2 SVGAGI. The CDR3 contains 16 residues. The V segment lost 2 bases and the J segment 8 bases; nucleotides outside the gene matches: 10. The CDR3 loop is CASSYGSGQGADGYTF. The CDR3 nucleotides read TGTGCCAGCAGTTACGGCTCTGGACAGGGGGCGGACGGCTACACCTTC.

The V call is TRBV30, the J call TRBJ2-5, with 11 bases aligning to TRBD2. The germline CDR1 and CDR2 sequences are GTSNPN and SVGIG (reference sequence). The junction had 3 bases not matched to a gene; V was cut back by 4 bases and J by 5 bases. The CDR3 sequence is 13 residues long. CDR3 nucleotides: TGTGCCTGGACCCTAGCGGGGGGCGAGACCCAGTACTTC. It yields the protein CAWTLAGGETQYF.

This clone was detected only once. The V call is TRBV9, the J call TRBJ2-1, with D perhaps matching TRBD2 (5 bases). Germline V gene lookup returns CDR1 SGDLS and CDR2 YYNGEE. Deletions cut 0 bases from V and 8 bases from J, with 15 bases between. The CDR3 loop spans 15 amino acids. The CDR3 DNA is TGTGCCAGCAGCGTAGGCGTCACTAGTCACGATGAGCAGTTCTTC. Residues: CASSVGVTSHDEQFF.

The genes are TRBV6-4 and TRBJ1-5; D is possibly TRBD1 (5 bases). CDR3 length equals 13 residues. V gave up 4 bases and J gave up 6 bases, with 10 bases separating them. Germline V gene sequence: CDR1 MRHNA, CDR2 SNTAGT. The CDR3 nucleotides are TGTGCCAGCAGTGCAGGGAGGGGTCAGCCCCAGCATTTT. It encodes CASSAGRGQPQHF.

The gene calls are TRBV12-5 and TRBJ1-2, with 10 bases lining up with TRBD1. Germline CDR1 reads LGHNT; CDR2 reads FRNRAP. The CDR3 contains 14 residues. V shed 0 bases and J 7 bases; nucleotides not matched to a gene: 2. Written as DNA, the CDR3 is TGTGCTAGTGGTTTGGTGACAGGGGGCCGTGGCTACACCTTC. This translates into CASGLVTGGRGYTF.

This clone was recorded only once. CDR3 DNA: TGTGCCAGCAGCCCATACGGGACGGAGAACTCCTACGAGCAGTACTTC. Its protein product is CASSPYGTENSYEQYF. This rearrangement joins TRBV7-3 to TRBJ2-7; D assignment may be TRBD1 or TRBD2 (5 bases each). This CDR3 spans 16 amino acids. The germline V and J ends were trimmed by 5 bases and 0 bases, with 17 bases remaining between them. CDR1 is SGHTA, CDR2 FQGTGA, per germline. Together with reference TRBV7-3 and TRBJ2-7, the CDR3 gives the full variable domain: GAGVSQTPSNKVTEKGKYVELRCDPISGHTALYWYRQSLGQGPEFLIYFQGTGAADDSGLPNDRFFAVRPEGSVSTLKIQRTERGDSAVYLCASSPYGTENSYEQYFGPGTRLTVT.

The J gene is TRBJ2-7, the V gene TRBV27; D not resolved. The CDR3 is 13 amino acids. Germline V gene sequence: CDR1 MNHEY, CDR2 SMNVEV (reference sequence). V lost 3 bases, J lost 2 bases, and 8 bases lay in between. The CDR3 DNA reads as TGTGCCAGCAGTTTTAGAGCGACCTACGAGCAGTACTTC. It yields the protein CASSFRATYEQYF.

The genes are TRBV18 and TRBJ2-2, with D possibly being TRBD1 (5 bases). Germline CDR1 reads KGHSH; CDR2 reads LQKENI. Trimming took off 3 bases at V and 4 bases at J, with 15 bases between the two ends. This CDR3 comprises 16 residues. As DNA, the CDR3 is TGTGCCAGCTCACCTCCGCCGATGGGGCTCACCGGGGAGCTGTTTTTT. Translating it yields CASSPPPMGLTGELFF.

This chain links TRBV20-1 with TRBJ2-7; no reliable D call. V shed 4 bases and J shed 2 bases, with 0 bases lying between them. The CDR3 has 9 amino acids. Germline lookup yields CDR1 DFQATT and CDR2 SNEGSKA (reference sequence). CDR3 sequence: CSATYEQYF. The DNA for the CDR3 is TGCAGTGCTACCTACGAGCAGTACTTC.

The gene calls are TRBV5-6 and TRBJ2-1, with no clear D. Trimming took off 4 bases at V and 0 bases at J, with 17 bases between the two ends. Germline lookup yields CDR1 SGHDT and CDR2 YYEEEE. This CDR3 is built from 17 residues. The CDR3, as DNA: TGTGCCAGCAGCCCCATTGAATGGCCGAGCTCCTACAATGAGCAGTTCTTC. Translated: CASSPIEWPSSYNEQFF.

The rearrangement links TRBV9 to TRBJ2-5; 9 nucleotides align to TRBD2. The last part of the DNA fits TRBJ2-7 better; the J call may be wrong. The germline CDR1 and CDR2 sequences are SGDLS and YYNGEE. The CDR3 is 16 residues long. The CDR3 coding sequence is TGTGCCAGCAGCTCCACGGAGCGGGAGGTTCTGTACGAGCAGTACTTC. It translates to CASSSTEREVLYEQYF.

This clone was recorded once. Here the CDR3 reads CASSQDYTEAFF. The CDR3 DNA is TGTGCCAGCAGCCAAGATTATACTGAAGCTTTCTTT. The genes are TRBV4-2 and TRBJ1-1, with no clear D. Germline V gene sequence: CDR1 LGHNA, CDR2 YNFKEQ. V dropped 0 bases and J dropped 5 bases, with 4 bases sitting between them. This CDR3 spans 12 amino acids.

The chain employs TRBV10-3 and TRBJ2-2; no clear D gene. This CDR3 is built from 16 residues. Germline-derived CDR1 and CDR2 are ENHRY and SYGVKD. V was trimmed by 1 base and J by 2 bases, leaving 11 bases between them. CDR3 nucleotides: TGTGCCATCAGTGAGTTTGACGGAGTAAACACCGGGGAGCTGTTTTTT. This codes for CAISEFDGVNTGELFF.

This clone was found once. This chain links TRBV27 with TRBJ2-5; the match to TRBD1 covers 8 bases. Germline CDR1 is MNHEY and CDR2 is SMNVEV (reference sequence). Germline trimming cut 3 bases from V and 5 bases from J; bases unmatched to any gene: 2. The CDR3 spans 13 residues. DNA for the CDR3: TGTGCCAGCAGTTTGGACAGGGAGGAGACCCAGTACTTC. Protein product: CASSLDREETQYF.